This T cell receptor beta chain came from a study of cytomegalovirus exposure and HLA in healthy donors. The wider study: Earlier findings included 100 million to 130 million unique TCR beta sequences obtained from about 180 million T cells. Whole-study results and caveats: The authors judged a highly shared variant cluster likely a sequencing artifact. Rarity characterized most TCR sequences, yet some public TCRs appeared in many donors. It was reported that the classifier diagnosed cytomegalovirus status with high specificity and sensitivity in both the original and validation cohorts.

On this clone itself: No antigen is known for it.

A multiplex PCR was run with 60 Vbeta primers and 13 Jbeta primers. Generated by immunoSEQ multiplex PCR, the TCRdb table keeps only in-frame clones and is missing some. The sample holds about 99,000 clones; roughly 79% are singletons and the top ten take under 6.5%. Germline V CDR1 and CDR2: MNHEY, SVGAGI. This CDR3 comprises 14 residues. V lost 6 bases and J 4 bases, leaving 14 bases between the germline ends. The sequencing sample was made of PBMCs. The rearrangement links TRBV6-5 to TRBJ2-3; D might be TRBD2 (6 bases). The TCR sequence derives from a man in his 60s in good health and CMV-seropositive. CDR3 sequence (DNA): TGTGCCAGCAGACCCGGGGTAGCGGCAGATACGCAGTATTTT. Translated, it gives CASRPGVAADTQYF.